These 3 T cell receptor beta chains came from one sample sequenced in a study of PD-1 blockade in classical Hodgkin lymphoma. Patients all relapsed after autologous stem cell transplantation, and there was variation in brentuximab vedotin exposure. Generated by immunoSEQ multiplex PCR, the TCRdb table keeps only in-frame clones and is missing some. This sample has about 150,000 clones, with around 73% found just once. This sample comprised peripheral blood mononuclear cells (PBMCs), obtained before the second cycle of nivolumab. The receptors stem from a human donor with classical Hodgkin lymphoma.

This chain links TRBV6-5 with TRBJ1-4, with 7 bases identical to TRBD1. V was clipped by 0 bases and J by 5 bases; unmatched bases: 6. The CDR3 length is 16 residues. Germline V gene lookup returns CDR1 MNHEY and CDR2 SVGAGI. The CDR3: CASSYSWGQNNEKLFF. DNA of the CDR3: TGTGCCAGCAGTTACTCTTGGGGACAGAACAATGAAAAACTGTTTTTT.

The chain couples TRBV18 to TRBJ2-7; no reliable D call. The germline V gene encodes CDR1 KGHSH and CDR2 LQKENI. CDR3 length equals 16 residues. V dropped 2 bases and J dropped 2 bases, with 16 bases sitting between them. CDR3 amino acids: CASSPVFGPDPYEQYF. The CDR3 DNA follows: TGTGCCAGCTCACCAGTATTCGGGCCTGACCCCTACGAGCAGTACTTC.

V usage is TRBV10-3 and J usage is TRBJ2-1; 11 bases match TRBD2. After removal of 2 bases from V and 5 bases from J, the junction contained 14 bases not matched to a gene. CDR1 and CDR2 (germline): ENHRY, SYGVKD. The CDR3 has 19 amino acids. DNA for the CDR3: TGTGCCATCAGTGAGCGTAGTAGCGGGGGGGCCAAAGTTAACAATGAGCAGTTCTTC. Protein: CAISERSSGGAKVNNEQFF.